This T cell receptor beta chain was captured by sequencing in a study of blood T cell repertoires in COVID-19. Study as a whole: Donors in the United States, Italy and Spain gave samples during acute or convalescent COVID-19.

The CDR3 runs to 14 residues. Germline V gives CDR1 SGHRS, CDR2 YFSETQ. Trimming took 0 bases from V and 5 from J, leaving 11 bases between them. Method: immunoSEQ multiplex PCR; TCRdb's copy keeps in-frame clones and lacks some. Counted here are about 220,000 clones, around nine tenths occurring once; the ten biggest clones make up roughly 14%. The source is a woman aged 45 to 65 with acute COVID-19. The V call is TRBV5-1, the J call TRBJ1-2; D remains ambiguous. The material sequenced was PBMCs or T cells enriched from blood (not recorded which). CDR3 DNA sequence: TGCGCCAGCAGCTTGGACAGCCCGTGGTATGGCTACACCTTC. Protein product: CASSLDSPWYGYTF.